This record concerns one T cell receptor beta chain sequence. The germline gives CDR1 LGHDT, CDR2 YNNKEL (reference sequence). V lost 3 bases, J lost 5 bases, and 10 bases lay in between. This CDR3 comprises 13 residues. Either two negative PCRs, clearance, or symptom resolution qualified Cohort 3 donors as recovered. The data were obtained in a study of blood T cell repertoires in COVID-19. As for the study in general: Sources were T cells, B-cell-depleted T cells, or PBMCs; the material itself was cDNA or gDNA.

Sequencing used immunoSEQ multiplex PCR; TCRdb keeps in-frame clones, though not all of them. The sample shows around 170,000 clones, around four fifths of them seen only once. Sequenced material: PBMCs or T cells enriched from blood (not recorded which). The chain carries TRBV3-1 (or the pseudogene TRBV3-2) and TRBJ1-2; D is ambiguous. This TCR came from a woman aged 50 to 65 who had recovered from COVID-19. The CDR3 region has the DNA TGTGCCAGCAGCCAGCTGGGAGGTTATGGCTACACCTTC. This gives the protein CASSQLGGYGYTF.